Listed below are T cell receptor beta chains from one sample, sequenced in a study of human T cells and chemical hapten exposure. TCRdb independently ran MiXCR on the RACE reads; one entry per CDR3 protein. In the table there are 30,000 to 40,000 distinct CDR3 sequences, less than 5.5% of which are singletons. Sequenced input: whole blood. The receptor source for this set is a human donor in good health. Some clones in this sample may be carry-over from other donors' samples. The CDR3 runs from the conserved cysteine through the conserved F or W. The D gene is left open where the match is weak. Clone size is given as once, few or many counts, or a class when the clone is expanded.

J gene: TRBJ2-5
D gene: .
V gene: TRBV30
clone size: many
CDR3 DNA: TGTGCCTGGAGTGTAAAGATTGAAGGGGCCCAGTACTTC
CDR3 protein: CAWSVKIEGAQYF

J gene: TRBJ1-6
D gene: TRBD1
V gene: TRBV7-6
clone size: many
CDR3 DNA: TGTGCCAGCAGCTTAGAGGCAGGGGGCGTTTTATCACCCCTCCACTTT
CDR3 protein: CASSLEAGGVLSPLHF

J gene: TRBJ2-3
D gene: .
V gene: TRBV14
clone size: many
CDR3 DNA: TGTGCCAGCAGCCAAGAAACAGATACGCAGTATTTT
CDR3 protein: CASSQETDTQYF

J gene: TRBJ2-7
D gene: TRBD2
V gene: TRBV20-1
clone size: many
CDR3 DNA: TGCAGTGCTAGGCATGGGGCCGGGACTAGCGGCCACGAGCAGTACTTC
CDR3 protein: CSARHGAGTSGHEQYF

J gene: TRBJ2-3
D gene: TRBD2
V gene: TRBV9
clone size: many
CDR3 DNA: TGTGCCAGCAGCGTAGCCGGGGGGGCCGCAGATACGCAGTATTTT
CDR3 protein: CASSVAGGAADTQYF

J gene: TRBJ1-1
D gene: TRBD1
V gene: TRBV6-2/TRBV6-3
clone size: many
CDR3 DNA: TGTGCCAGCAGTCACTCGCGGGACAGGGGGCTGAACACTGAAGCTTTCTTT
CDR3 protein: CASSHSRDRGLNTEAFF

J gene: TRBJ2-7
D gene: TRBD1
V gene: TRBV30
clone size: many
CDR3 DNA: TGTGCCTGGAGACCGGACAGGTACGAGCAGTACTTC
CDR3 protein: CAWRPDRYEQYF

J gene: TRBJ1-1
D gene: TRBD1
V gene: TRBV7-8
clone size: many
CDR3 DNA: TGTGCCAGCAGCTTAGTAGTAGGGACAGGCACTGAAGCTTTCTTT
CDR3 protein: CASSLVVGTGTEAFF

J gene: TRBJ2-3
D gene: .
V gene: TRBV12-3/TRBV12-4
clone size: many
CDR3 DNA: TGTGCCAGCAGTTTTCAGGGCACAGATACGCAGTATTTT
CDR3 protein: CASSFQGTDTQYF

J gene: TRBJ2-3
D gene: TRBD2
V gene: TRBV7-6
clone size: many
CDR3 DNA: TGTGCCAGCAGCTCGGGACTAGCAAGGGGTACGCAGTATTTT
CDR3 protein: CASSSGLARGTQYF

J gene: TRBJ1-3
D gene: .
V gene: TRBV9
clone size: many
CDR3 DNA: TGTGCCAGCAGTCCGAACTCTGGAAACACCATATATTTT
CDR3 protein: CASSPNSGNTIYF

J gene: TRBJ2-3
D gene: .
V gene: TRBV5-1
clone size: many
CDR3 DNA: TGCGCCAGCAGCTTGGGACAGGACACAGATACGCAGTATTTT
CDR3 protein: CASSLGQDTDTQYF

J gene: TRBJ1-1
D gene: .
V gene: TRBV5-6
clone size: many
CDR3 DNA: TGTGCCAGCAGCTTGAGGGGGTCTGTCTTTGAAGCTTTCTTT
CDR3 protein: CASSLRGSVFEAFF